The 26 T cell receptor beta chains below were found in one sample sequenced in a study of regulatory T cells in long-lasting Graves disease. Time point meaning: newly diagnosed GD, antithyroid drugs for less than 3 months. The TCR library used RNA extracted from PBMCs. Assembly of TCR beta libraries relied on iRepertoire HTBI primers together with Arm-PCR of CDR3 regions. Each CDR3 protein is one row after TCRdb ran MiXCR on the multiplex PCR reads. The sample shows approximately 400,000 distinct CDR3 sequences, 14% to 15% of them seen only once. The data were also submitted as part of a second study, on T cells in Graves' hyperthyroidism and ophthalmopathy.

The sequencing used peripheral blood mononuclear cells (PBMCs), collected at new diagnosis, from a patient treated with antithyroid drugs. These receptors all come from a woman aged 30 to 39 with Graves disease.

This clonotype was seen a handful of times. The rearrangement links TRBV6-1 to TRBJ2-7; 8 bases align to TRBD2. The CDR3 totals 14 residues. Germline V gives CDR1 MNHNS, CDR2 SASEGT. V trimming: 5 bases; J trimming: 9 bases; junction bases outside the gene matches: 12. The DNA of the CDR3 is TGTGCCAGCAGTCCAGCCGGGACTAGTCTAAGGCAGTACTTC. This codes for CASSPAGTSLRQYF.

CDR3 bases: TGCGCCAGCAGCCAAGACGGGTTTCCGGGACCCAGCACAGATACGCAGTATTTT. Amino acids: CASSQDGFPGPSTDTQYF. The chain has TRBV4-1 and TRBJ2-3; D assignment may be TRBD1 or TRBD2 (5 bases each). The CDR3 runs to 18 residues. V shed 0 bases and J shed 0 bases, with 16 bases lying between them. Germline CDR1 and CDR2: MGHRA and YSYEKL.

J is TRBJ2-1 and V is TRBV29-1; 10 bases are shared with TRBD2. There are 11 residues in the CDR3. Germline V gives CDR1 SQVTM, CDR2 ANQGSEA. Written as DNA, the CDR3 is TGCACTTCTAGCGGGGGTAATGAGCAGTTCTTC. Residues: CTSSGGNEQFF.

The sample holds a few counts of this clonotype. The chain has TRBV9 and TRBJ1-1, with D possibly TRBD1 on 6 matching bases. The CDR3 consists of 15 residues. Germline V lookup: CDR1 SGDLS, CDR2 YYNGEE. The germline V and J ends were trimmed by 3 bases and 5 bases, with 17 bases remaining between them. CDR3 region: CASSEAGGLGTEAFF. As DNA, the CDR3 is TGTGCCAGCAGCGAGGCGGGGGGGCTGGGAACTGAAGCTTTCTTT.

This chain connects TRBV6-2 or TRBV6-3 to TRBJ2-5, with TRBD1 as a possible D gene (6 bases). Germline values: CDR1 MNHEY, CDR2 SVGEGT. V lost 7 bases, J lost 1 base, and 13 bases lay in between. The CDR3 is 14 residues long. For the CDR3, the DNA is TGTGCCAGCACTGGACAGAGCTCCCAAGAGACCCAGTACTTC. Protein sequence: CASTGQSSQETQYF.

This clonotype came up a few times. The chain uses TRBV20-1 and TRBJ1-2; 9 nucleotides agree with TRBD1. CDR3 length: 15 residues. CDR1 and CDR2 from the germline V gene are DFQATT and SNEGSKA (reference sequence). With 4 bases clipped from V and 2 bases from J, the junction kept 8 bases outside the gene matches. The CDR3, as DNA: TGCAGTGCTAACCGCCGGGACAGGGAGAACTATGGCTACACCTTC. Translated: CSANRRDRENYGYTF.

There are a few counts of this clonotype. The chain couples TRBV6-1 to TRBJ1-6; 8 bases are a match to TRBD1. J lost 6 bases, V lost 8 bases, and 9 bases had no gene match. This CDR3 comprises 15 residues. Germline CDR1 and CDR2: MNHNS and SASEGT. The CDR3 DNA reads as TGTGCCAGCTTTTCGGACAGGGTGATTAATTCACCCCTCCACTTT. Amino acids: CASFSDRVINSPLHF.

This clonotype came up a few times. Being one base from a much bigger clone, this may be a read error. V gene TRBV11-2 combines with J gene TRBJ2-3, with 10 bases aligning to TRBD1. The trim removed 5 bases at V and 5 bases at J, leaving 7 bases unmatched. The CDR3 covers 15 residues. Germline values: CDR1 SGHAT, CDR2 FQNNGV. This CDR3 reads CASSSPGTGEDTQYF. Written as DNA, the CDR3 is TGTGCCAGCAGCAGCCCCGGGACAGGGGAAGATACGCAGTATTTT.

This clonotype was detected only a few times. This chain joins TRBV10-3 and TRBJ2-3; D possibly uses TRBD1 or TRBD2 (5 bases each). CDR1 is ENHRY, CDR2 SYGVKD, per germline. Trimming pared 2 bases from V and 2 bases from J, leaving 11 bases between. The CDR3 loop spans 15 amino acids. The CDR3 region is CAISERDLVTDTQYF. In DNA, the CDR3 is TGTGCCATCAGTGAGCGGGACCTAGTCACAGATACGCAGTATTTT.

The rearrangement links TRBV20-1 to TRBJ1-2; 8 nucleotides line up with TRBD1. V was pared by 3 bases and J by 2 bases, with 5 bases of the junction left unmatched. The germline gives CDR1 DFQATT, CDR2 SNEGSKA (reference sequence). CDR3 size: 14 residues. The CDR3 DNA sequence: TGCAGTGCTAGTGAGACAGGGGACAACTATGGCTACACCTTC. The encoded protein is CSASETGDNYGYTF.

This clonotype was observed many times. This sequence joins TRBV5-1 and TRBJ2-1; TRBD2 agrees at 12 bases. The length of the CDR3 is 15 residues. Trimming at V came to 0 bases and at J to 9 bases, leaving 4 bases not matched to a gene. The germline V gene encodes CDR1 SGHRS and CDR2 YFSETQ. CDR3 region: CASSLGLAGASEQFF. CDR3 nucleotides: TGCGCCAGCAGCTTGGGACTAGCGGGAGCCAGTGAGCAGTTCTTC.

This clonotype was recorded at least ten times. The CDR3 loop is CAWTPRGLSSYEQYF. DNA for the CDR3: TGTGCCTGGACCCCCAGGGGACTTAGCTCCTACGAGCAGTACTTC. The chain joins TRBV30 to TRBJ2-7, with D possibly being TRBD1 or TRBD2 (6 bases each). Trimming took 4 bases from V and 0 from J, leaving 16 bases between them. Germline CDR1 reads GTSNPN; CDR2 reads SVGIG (reference sequence). The CDR3 spans 15 residues.

A remark on this clonotype: The conserved phenylalanine or tryptophan is not found at the CDR3 terminus, so this likely reflects a read error. V is TRBV28 and J is TRBJ1-5; 7 bases line up with TRBD1. V shed 5 bases and J 2 bases; nucleotides not matched to a gene: 9. From germline, CDR1 is MDHEN and CDR2 SYDVKM. CDR3 length equals 16 residues. DNA of the CDR3: TGTGCCAGCAGTCTTTACAGGGGAGGTGGCAATCAGCCCCAGCATTCT. It codes for CASSLYRGGGNQPQHS.

This sequence joins TRBV20-1 and TRBJ1-2; possibly TRBD1 for D (6 bases). This CDR3 contains 13 residues. Germline V gene lookup returns CDR1 DFQATT and CDR2 SNEGSKA (reference sequence). The V gene lost 1 base and the J gene lost 3 bases, with 9 bases spanning the gap. The CDR3 here is CSARGAGDYGYTF. CDR3 coding DNA: TGCAGTGCTAGAGGGGCAGGGGACTATGGCTACACCTTC.

This sequence joins TRBV18 and TRBJ2-1; 7 nucleotides match TRBD1. After removal of 3 bases from V and 6 bases from J, the junction contained 8 bases not matched to a gene. CDR1 KGHSH and CDR2 LQKENI come from the germline V gene. The CDR3 loop spans 15 amino acids. The CDR3, as DNA: TGTGCCAGCTCACCCCCCGGGACAGTGGGCAATGAGCAGTTCTTC. Its translation is CASSPPGTVGNEQFF.

There are many counts of this clonotype. The chain employs TRBV6-5 and TRBJ2-4, with D unresolved. CDR1 and CDR2 (germline): MNHEY, SVGAGI. With 0 bases removed from V and 0 bases from J, the gap between germline ends came to 6 bases. The CDR3 is 15 amino acids. The CDR3 spells CASSYSELAKNIQYF. The CDR3 DNA reads TGTGCCAGCAGTTACTCGGAACTAGCCAAAAACATTCAGTACTTC.

This clonotype was found many times. The rearrangement uses TRBV3-1 and TRBJ2-7; TRBD2 matches 8 bases. The trim removed 4 bases at V and 4 bases at J, leaving 3 bases unmatched. The CDR3 has 13 amino acids. Germline CDR1 and CDR2: LGHDT and YNNKEL (reference sequence). In DNA, the CDR3 is TGTGCCAGCAGCCCGGGACTAGGGTACGAGCAGTACTTC. This gives the protein CASSPGLGYEQYF.

This clonotype was counted at least ten times. This sequence joins TRBV15 and TRBJ2-7, with D hard to call. This CDR3 comprises 13 residues. Germline V gene sequence: CDR1 LNHNV, CDR2 YYDKDF (reference sequence). Trimming left V 0 bases short and J 5 bases short, with 8 bases between. In DNA form, the CDR3 reads TGTGCCACCAGCAGAGATCGTAGCCACGAGCAGTACTTC. Protein sequence: CATSRDRSHEQYF.

The sample holds many counts of this clonotype. A read error may produce the germline difference seen at one junction end. The chain combines TRBV7-2 with TRBJ2-1; 9 positions match TRBD1. The CDR3 runs 13 residues. CDR1 and CDR2 (germline): SGHTA, FQGNSA. CDR3 DNA sequence: TGTGCCAGCAGCTTTAGGGGGACAGGGTATAAGCTCTTC. It codes for CASSFRGTGYKLF.

This clonotype has a count of ten or more. The rearrangement joins TRBV11-2 to TRBJ2-1; TRBD2 is a possible D gene (6 bases). This CDR3 comprises 15 residues. Deletions cut 5 bases from V and 4 bases from J, with 15 bases between. CDR1 SGHAT and CDR2 FQNNGV come from the germline V gene. CDR3 sequence reads: CASSLEPSEYNEQFF. For the CDR3, the DNA is TGTGCCAGCAGCCTGGAGCCTAGCGAGTACAATGAGCAGTTCTTC.

About this clonotype: This sequence may be a read error, since a much larger clone differs from it by one base. The conserved closing phenylalanine or tryptophan is absent in this CDR3, likely reflecting a read error. J is TRBJ1-4 and V is TRBV2; unclear D gene. The CDR3 is 13 amino acids. V lost 3 bases and J 10 bases, leaving 12 bases between the germline ends. The germline V gene encodes CDR1 SNHLY and CDR2 FYNNEI. The CDR3 sequence: CASSDRQAGKLFL. The CDR3 region has the DNA TGTGCCAGCAGTGACAGGCAGGCGGGAAAACTGTTTCTT.

This clonotype was seen repeatedly, ten times or more. The chain combines TRBV3-1 with TRBJ1-5; tentative D call: TRBD1 (5 bases). In germline, CDR1 is LGHDT, CDR2 YNNKEL (reference sequence). The CDR3 is made up of 15 amino acids. The ends were cut back, 1 base at V and 5 bases at J, with 12 bases in the middle. The CDR3, as DNA: TGTGCCAGCAGCCAAGTTTGGGGCAGCGATCAGCCCCAGCATTTT. Encoded protein: CASSQVWGSDQPQHF.

This clonotype was seen repeatedly, ten times or more. J is TRBJ2-5 and V is TRBV20-1; D may be TRBD2 (6 bases). The CDR3 consists of 15 residues. V was cut by 6 bases and J by 4 bases, with 21 bases left in between. Germline loops: CDR1 DFQATT, CDR2 SNEGSKA (reference sequence). The CDR3 region is CSAPYVGLSGETQYF. The CDR3 region has the DNA TGCAGTGCGCCTTACGTGGGACTCAGCGGAGAGACCCAGTACTTC.

This clonotype was counted many times. The chain has TRBV28 and TRBJ1-2, with a tentative D call TRBD1 (5 bases). The CDR3 extends over 13 amino acids. Trimming pared 3 bases from V and 7 bases from J, leaving 12 bases between. In germline, CDR1 is MDHEN, CDR2 SYDVKM. This chain's CDR3 is CASSLEGRGGYTF. As DNA, the CDR3 is TGTGCCAGCAGTTTGGAGGGAAGGGGTGGCTACACCTTC.

The chain recombines TRBV24-1 with TRBJ2-2; 8 positions agree with TRBD1. V shed 4 bases and J 4 bases; nucleotides not matched to a gene: 4. The CDR3 spans 15 residues. Germline assignment: CDR1 KGHDR and CDR2 SFDVKD. DNA of the CDR3: TGTGCCACCAGTGACCCAGGACAGGGCACCGGGGAGCTGTTTTTT. Amino acids: CATSDPGQGTGELFF.

The sample holds a few counts of this clonotype. This chain connects TRBV15 to TRBJ1-5, with a tentative D call TRBD1 (5 bases). Germline CDR1 and CDR2: LNHNV and YYDKDF (reference sequence). The germline V and J ends were trimmed by 7 bases and 3 bases, with 10 bases remaining between them. CDR3 size: 13 residues. DNA for the CDR3: TGTGCCACCATTGAGGGGTACAATCAGCCCCAGCATTTT. Translated: CATIEGYNQPQHF.